This T cell receptor beta chain was sequenced for a study of blood T cells in healthy people across ages. Study-level points and caveats: Unsorted PBMCs prevented conclusive naive versus antigen-experienced comparison.

A word on this clonotype: Antigen specificity is unknown.

Then a second PCR, running about 6 to 12 cycles, was carried out with a sample-barcoded 5' primer and a J-beta primer mix. TCRdb re-called the 5' RACE reads through MiXCR, storing one row per CDR3 protein. The table lists about 640,000 distinct CDR3 sequences, over 40% of them singletons. Germline-derived CDR1 and CDR2 are SEHNR and FQNEAQ (reference sequence). The CDR3 covers 13 residues. This TCR was sampled from an elderly man in good health. The V call is TRBV7-9, the J call TRBJ2-4; D is ambiguous. The DNA end is more similar to TRBJ2-7, so the J call may be wrong. The material sequenced was blood. CDR3 in amino acids: CASSLQPNSEQYF. The DNA of the CDR3 is TGTGCCAGCAGCTTACAACCCAATAGCGAGCAGTACTTC.